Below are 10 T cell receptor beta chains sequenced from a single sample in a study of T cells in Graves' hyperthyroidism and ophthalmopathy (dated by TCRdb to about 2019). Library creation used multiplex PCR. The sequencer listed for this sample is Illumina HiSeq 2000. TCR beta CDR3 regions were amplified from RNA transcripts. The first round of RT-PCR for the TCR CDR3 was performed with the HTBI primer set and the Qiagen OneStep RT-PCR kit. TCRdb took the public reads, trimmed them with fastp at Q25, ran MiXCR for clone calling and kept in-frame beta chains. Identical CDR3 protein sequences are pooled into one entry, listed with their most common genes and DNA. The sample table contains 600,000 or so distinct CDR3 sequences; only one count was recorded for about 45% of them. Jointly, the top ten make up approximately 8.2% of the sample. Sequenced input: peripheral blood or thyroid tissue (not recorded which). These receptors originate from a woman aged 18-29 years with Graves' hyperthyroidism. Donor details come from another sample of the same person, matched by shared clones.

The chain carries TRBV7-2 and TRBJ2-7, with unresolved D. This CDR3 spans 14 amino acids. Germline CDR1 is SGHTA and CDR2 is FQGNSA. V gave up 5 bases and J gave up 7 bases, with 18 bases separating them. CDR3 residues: CASSPDLEQREQYF. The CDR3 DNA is TGTGCCAGCAGCCCGGACCTCGAGCAAAGAGAGCAGTACTTC.

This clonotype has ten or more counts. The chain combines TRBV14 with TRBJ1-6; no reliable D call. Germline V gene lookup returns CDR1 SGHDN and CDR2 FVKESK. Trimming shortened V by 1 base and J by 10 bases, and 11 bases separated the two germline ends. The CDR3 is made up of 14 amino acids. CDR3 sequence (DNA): TGTGCCAGCAGCCAAGTCCACGTTTCCTCACCCCTCCACTTT. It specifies CASSQVHVSSPLHF. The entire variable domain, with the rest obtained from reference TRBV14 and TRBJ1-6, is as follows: EAGVTQFPSHSVIEKGQTVTLRCDPISGHDNLYWYRRVMGKEIKFLLHFVKESKQDESGMPNNRFLAERTGGTYSTLKVQPAELEDSGVYFCASSQVHVSSPLHFGNGTRLTVT.

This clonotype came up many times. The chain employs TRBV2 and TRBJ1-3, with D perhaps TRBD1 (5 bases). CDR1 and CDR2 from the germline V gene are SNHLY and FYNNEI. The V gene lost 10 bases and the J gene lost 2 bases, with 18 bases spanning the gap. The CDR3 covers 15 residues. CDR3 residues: CATARRGYTGNTIYF. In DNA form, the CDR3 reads TGTGCCACCGCCCGCCGGGGGTATACTGGAAACACCATATATTTT.

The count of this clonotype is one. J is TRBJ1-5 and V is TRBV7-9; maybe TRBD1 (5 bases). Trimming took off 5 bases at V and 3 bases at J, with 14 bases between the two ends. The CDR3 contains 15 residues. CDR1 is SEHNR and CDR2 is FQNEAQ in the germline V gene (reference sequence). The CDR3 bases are TGTGCCAGCAGCCAAGATCGGGGGAACAATCAGCCCCAGCATTTT. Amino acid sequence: CASSQDRGNNQPQHF. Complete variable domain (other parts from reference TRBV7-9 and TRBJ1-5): DTGVSQNPRHKITKRGQNVTFRCDPISEHNRLYWYRQTLGQGPEFLTYFQNEAQLEKSRLLSDRFSAERPKGSFSTLEIQRTEQGDSAMYLCASSQDRGNNQPQHFGDGTRLSIL.

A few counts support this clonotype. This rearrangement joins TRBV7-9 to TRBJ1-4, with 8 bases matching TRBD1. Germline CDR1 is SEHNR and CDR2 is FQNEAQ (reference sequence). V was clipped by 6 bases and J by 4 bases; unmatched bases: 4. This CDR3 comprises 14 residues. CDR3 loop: CASSQTGVNEKLFF. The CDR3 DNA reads TGTGCCAGCAGTCAGACAGGGGTTAATGAAAAACTGTTTTTT.

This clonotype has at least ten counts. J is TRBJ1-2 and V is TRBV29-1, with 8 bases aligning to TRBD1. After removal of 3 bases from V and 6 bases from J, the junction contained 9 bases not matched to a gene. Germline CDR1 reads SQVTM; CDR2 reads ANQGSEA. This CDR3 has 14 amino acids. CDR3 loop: CSVETGARENGYTF. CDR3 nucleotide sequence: TGCAGCGTTGAGACAGGGGCCAGGGAGAATGGCTACACCTTC.

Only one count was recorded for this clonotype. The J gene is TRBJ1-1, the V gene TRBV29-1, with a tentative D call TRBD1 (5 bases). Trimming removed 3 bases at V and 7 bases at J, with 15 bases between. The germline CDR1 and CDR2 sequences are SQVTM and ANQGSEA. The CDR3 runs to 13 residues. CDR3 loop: CSVDTSGRGEAFF. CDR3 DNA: TGCAGCGTTGACACCTCCGGAAGGGGTGAAGCTTTCTTT.

The CDR3 reads CAIRGVQVSGELFF. CDR3 DNA: TGTGCCATCCGAGGGGTACAGGTCTCCGGGGAGCTGTTTTTT. V gene TRBV7-9 combines with J gene TRBJ2-2, with D perhaps being TRBD1 or TRBD2 (5 bases each). Germline V lookup: CDR1 SEHNR, CDR2 FQNEAQ (reference sequence). CDR3 length: 14 residues. Trimming cost V 10 bases and J 6 bases, with 18 bases left between them. Full variable domain (outside the CDR3, taken from reference TRBV7-9 and TRBJ2-2): DTGVSQNPRHKITKRGQNVTFRCDPISEHNRLYWYRQTLGQGPEFLTYFQNEAQLEKSRLLSDRFSAERPKGSFSTLEIQRTEQGDSAMYLCAIRGVQVSGELFFGEGSRLTVL.

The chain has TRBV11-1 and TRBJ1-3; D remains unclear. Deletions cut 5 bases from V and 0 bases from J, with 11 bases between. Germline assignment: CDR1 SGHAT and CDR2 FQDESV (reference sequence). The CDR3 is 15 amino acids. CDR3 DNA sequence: TGTGCCAGCAGCCGCCTTTCGGACTCTGGAAACACCATATATTTT. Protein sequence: CASSRLSDSGNTIYF. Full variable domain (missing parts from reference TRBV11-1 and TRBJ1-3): EAEVAQSPRYKITEKSQAVAFWCDPISGHATLYWYRQILGQGPELLVQFQDESVVDDSQLPKDRFSAERLKGVDSTLKIQPAELGDSAMYLCASSRLSDSGNTIYFGEGSWLTVV.

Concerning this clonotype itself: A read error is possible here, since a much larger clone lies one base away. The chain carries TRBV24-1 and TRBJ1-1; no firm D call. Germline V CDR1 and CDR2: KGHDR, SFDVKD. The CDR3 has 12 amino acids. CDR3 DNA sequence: TGTGCCGCCAGTAATCAGAACACTGAAGCTTTCTTT. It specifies CAASNQNTEAFF.